This entry concerns a single T cell receptor (beta chain). Produced via immunoSEQ multiplex PCR; TCRdb's table is partial and in-frame only. The repertoire has a few million clones, over 85% of them found once; the top ten carry 0.39%. The data originate from a study of shared clonotypes between healthy human individuals. J was trimmed by 0 bases and V by 0 bases; bases with no gene match: 5. Germline CDR1 is KGHSH and CDR2 is LQKENI. The CDR3 spans 18 residues. V gene TRBV18 combines with J gene TRBJ2-6; 7 bases are a match to TRBD1. Sequencing was carried out using naive CD4+ T cells from PBMCs. Stated subset: CD45RA+ positively selected. This TCR came from a man between 18 and 35 years old in good health. Some clones in this sample may be carry-over from other donors' samples. The CDR3 DNA is TGTGCCAGCTCACCACCGACAGGGTCGAACTCTGGGGCCAACGTCCTGACTTTC. Its protein product is CASSPPTGSNSGANVLTF.